One sample yielded the 25 T cell receptor beta chains listed below, sequenced in a study of T cell repertoires in cytomegalovirus infection. TCRdb itself ran the reads through MiXCR, one entry per CDR3 protein. The sample records 570,000 or so distinct CDR3 sequences, 35% to 50% being singletons. Antigen specificity for these receptors is unknown. Sequenced here: cultured PBMCs, sampled from culture after CMV antigen stimulation. All receptors come from a human donor in good health (CMV status not recorded). Some clones in this sample may be carry-over from other donors' samples.

This clonotype was recorded a few times. V is TRBV7-6 and J is TRBJ2-2, with 8 positions matching TRBD1. Trimming removed 5 bases from V and 1 base from J; junction bases left unmatched: 9. The length of the CDR3 is 17 residues. Germline lookup yields CDR1 SGHVS and CDR2 FNYEAQ. The CDR3 sequence: CASSPSPGTGNTGELFF. The DNA for the CDR3 is TGTGCCAGCAGCCCAAGCCCCGGGACAGGGAACACCGGGGAGCTGTTTTTT. Supplemented by reference TRBV7-6 and TRBJ2-2, the full variable domain reads GAGVSQSPRYKVTKRGQDVALRCDPISGHVSLYWYRQALGQGPEFLTYFNYEAQQDKSGLPNDRFSAERPEGSISTLTIQRTEQRDSAMYRCASSPSPGTGNTGELFFGEGSRLTVL.

V and J are TRBV18 and TRBJ2-6, with D possibly TRBD1 on 5 matching bases. From germline, CDR1 is KGHSH and CDR2 LQKENI. V lost 3 bases, J lost 1 base, and 10 bases lay in between. There are 16 residues in the CDR3. The CDR3 region is CASSPDRQSGANVLTF. Here the CDR3 DNA reads TGTGCCAGCTCACCTGACAGACAATCTGGGGCCAACGTCCTGACTTTC. The full variable domain, its missing parts supplied by reference TRBV18 and TRBJ2-6, is NAGVMQNPRHLVRRRGQEARLRCSPMKGHSHVYWYRQLPEEGLKFMVYLQKENIIDESGMPKERFSAEFPKEGPSILRIQQVVRGDSAAYFCASSPDRQSGANVLTFGAGSRLTVL.

The chain links TRBV19 to TRBJ1-5, with 7 bases identical to TRBD1. This CDR3 comprises 17 residues. The germline CDR1 and CDR2 sequences are LNHDA and SQIVND (reference sequence). After removal of 3 bases from V and 0 bases from J, the junction contained 8 bases not matched to a gene. The CDR3 protein is CASSIRTGGNSNQPQHF. Written as DNA, the CDR3 is TGTGCCAGTAGTATCCGGACAGGAGGCAATAGCAATCAGCCCCAGCATTTT.

This rearrangement joins TRBV28 to TRBJ1-5, with unresolved D. Between the trimmed V and J ends, which lost 2 bases and 10 bases, there was a span of 18 bases. This CDR3 comprises 15 residues. From germline, CDR1 is MDHEN and CDR2 SYDVKM. The CDR3 sequence is CASSLSPLAESPQHF. For the CDR3, the DNA is TGTGCCAGCAGTTTAAGCCCCCTCGCCGAGAGTCCCCAGCATTTT.

The rearrangement links TRBV27 to TRBJ2-1, with D maybe TRBD2 (6 bases). V was pared by 6 bases and J by 6 bases, with 12 bases between. Per germline, CDR1 MNHEY and CDR2 SMNVEV (reference sequence). The length of the CDR3 is 13 residues. CDR3 in amino acids: CASRGTGLNEQFF. CDR3 coding DNA: TGTGCCAGCAGGGGGACTGGGCTCAATGAGCAGTTCTTC.

The J gene is TRBJ2-7, the V gene TRBV6-2 or TRBV6-3, with 9 bases fitting TRBD1. V trimming: 2 bases; J trimming: 6 bases; junction bases outside the gene matches: 5. From germline, CDR1 is MNHEY and CDR2 SVGEGT. This CDR3 has 14 amino acids. The CDR3 coding sequence is TGTGCCAGCAGTTACGGGACAGGGTGGCTCGAGCAGTACTTC. It is translated as CASSYGTGWLEQYF.

The chain recombines TRBV4-1 with TRBJ1-1, with a tentative D call TRBD1 (6 bases). The CDR3 sequence is 13 residues long. In germline, CDR1 is MGHRA, CDR2 YSYEKL. Trimming cost V 2 bases and J 8 bases, with 12 bases left between them. CDR3 DNA: TGCGCCAGCAGCCAATTAGGACAGATCGAAGCTTTCTTT. Its translation is CASSQLGQIEAFF.

The chain joins TRBV5-4 to TRBJ2-5; the match to TRBD2 covers 13 bases. The germline V gene encodes CDR1 SGHNT and CDR2 YYREEE (reference sequence). The CDR3 runs to 15 residues. The J segment lost 2 bases and the V segment lost 3 bases, leaving 1 base of the junction unmatched. CDR3 residues: CASSSTSGRQETQYF. The CDR3, as DNA: TGTGCCAGCAGCTCGACTAGCGGGAGGCAAGAGACCCAGTACTTC.

V and J are TRBV14 and TRBJ2-2; TRBD2 aligns across 11 bases. The CDR3 runs 16 residues. CDR1 is SGHDN and CDR2 is FVKESK in the germline V gene. V was clipped by 6 bases and J by 1 base; unmatched bases: 4. Here the CDR3 reads CASSLLAGVNTGELFF. The CDR3 DNA reads TGTGCCAGCAGTCTACTAGCGGGGGTGAACACCGGGGAGCTGTTTTTT.

This chain uses TRBV10-3 with TRBJ2-1; 11 positions agree with TRBD2. Germline values: CDR1 ENHRY, CDR2 SYGVKD. This CDR3 has 15 amino acids. The V segment lost 6 bases and the J segment 5 bases; nucleotides outside the gene matches: 6. The CDR3 sequence: CAISTGTSGDNEQFF. DNA for the CDR3: TGTGCCATCAGCACCGGGACTAGCGGAGACAATGAGCAGTTCTTC.

V usage is TRBV7-2 and J usage is TRBJ1-1; D uncertain. The V end was cut by 5 bases, the J end by 5 bases, with 18 bases between. Germline V CDR1 and CDR2: SGHTA, FQGNSA. This CDR3 is built from 15 residues. This CDR3 reads CASSPRAPGGTEAFF. The CDR3 DNA reads TGTGCCAGCAGCCCTCGGGCCCCTGGAGGGACTGAAGCTTTCTTT. The variable domain in full, with the rest retrieved from reference TRBV7-2 and TRBJ1-1, is GAGVSQSPSNKVTEKGKDVELRCDPISGHTALYWYRQSLGQGLEFLIYFQGNSAPDKSGLPSDRFSAERTGGSVSTLTIQRTQQEDSAVYLCASSPRAPGGTEAFFGQGTRLTVV.

The chain uses TRBV7-8 and TRBJ2-7; a weak D match, TRBD2 (6 bases). The CDR3 totals 12 residues. Germline-derived CDR1 and CDR2 are SGHVS and FQNEAQ. Trimming shortened V by 4 bases and J by 6 bases, and 10 bases separated the two germline ends. The chain's CDR3 is CASSSTRGEQYF. In nucleotides, the CDR3 is TGTGCCAGCAGCTCGACTAGAGGCGAGCAGTACTTC.

At least ten counts were recorded for this clonotype. CDR3 amino acids: CASSPPLRQGGYEQYF. The CDR3 coding sequence is TGTGCCAGCAGCCCCCCCTTACGACAGGGCGGGTACGAGCAGTACTTC. This chain connects TRBV7-8 to TRBJ2-7; 7 bases line up with TRBD1. V shed 5 bases and J 4 bases; nucleotides not matched to a gene: 14. CDR3 length: 16 amino acids. Germline-derived CDR1 and CDR2 are SGHVS and FQNEAQ.

This clonotype occurred once. The chain employs TRBV5-6 and TRBJ2-5, with TRBD1 matching over 8 bases. J lost 5 bases, V lost 6 bases, and 9 bases had no gene match. The CDR3 covers 14 residues. Germline V CDR1 and CDR2: SGHDT, YYEEEE. The chain's CDR3 is CASTTPTGAETQYF. CDR3 DNA: TGTGCCAGCACCACCCCGACAGGGGCGGAGACCCAGTACTTC.

This clonotype was seen a single time. The chain joins TRBV12-3 or TRBV12-4 to TRBJ2-1; TRBD2 matches at 13 bases. This CDR3 has 16 residues. Trimming removed 6 bases from V and 5 bases from J; junction bases left unmatched: 7. The CDR3 sequence: CASSPRLAGGHNEQFF. Here the CDR3 DNA reads TGTGCCAGCAGCCCGAGACTAGCGGGGGGCCACAATGAGCAGTTCTTC.

This rearrangement joins TRBV6-5 to TRBJ1-1, with D possibly matching TRBD1 (5 bases). Germline CDR1 and CDR2: MNHEY and SVGAGI. The CDR3 extends over 13 amino acids. V lost 6 bases and J lost 1, with 9 bases in between. CDR3: CASRTTGNTEAFF. The CDR3 region has the DNA TGTGCCAGCAGGACCACAGGGAACACTGAAGCTTTCTTT.

The CDR3 nucleotides are TGTGCCAGCAGTCAACCAACCTTGGGGTACAGCTCCTACGAGCAGTACTTC. The encoded protein is CASSQPTLGYSSYEQYF. The V gene is TRBV6-2 or TRBV6-3, the J gene TRBJ2-7; no clear D. The V gene lost 5 bases and the J gene lost 0 bases, with 20 bases spanning the gap. Per the germline V gene, CDR1 is MNHEY and CDR2 is SVGEGT. This CDR3 has 17 residues.

Only a few counts were recorded for this clonotype. The rearrangement links TRBV28 to TRBJ1-2; maybe TRBD1 (5 bases). This CDR3 is built from 16 residues. In germline, CDR1 is MDHEN, CDR2 SYDVKM. V was trimmed by 6 bases and J by 4 bases, leaving 21 bases between them. CDR3 sequence: CASSPSGDVRVYGYTF. For the CDR3, the DNA is TGTGCCAGCAGCCCCTCGGGGGACGTAAGGGTCTATGGCTACACCTTC.

The chain is built from TRBV5-4 and TRBJ2-7, with D possibly TRBD1 on 5 matching bases. This CDR3 contains 14 residues. Germline values: CDR1 SGHNT, CDR2 YYREEE (reference sequence). The V and J ends lost 0 bases and 5 bases respectively, with 12 bases between them. Here the CDR3 DNA reads TGTGCCAGCAGCTTGGCGCGCAGGGCGGACGAGCAGTACTTC. It is translated as CASSLARRADEQYF.

The rearrangement links TRBV7-4 to TRBJ2-2; D uncertain. Trimming pared 2 bases from V and 4 bases from J, leaving 11 bases between. The CDR3 has 15 amino acids. Germline V lookup: CDR1 SGHVT, CDR2 SQSDAQ. CDR3: CASSLRTPGTGELFF. CDR3 coding DNA: TGTGCCAGCAGCTTAAGAACACCGGGCACCGGGGAGCTGTTTTTT. Full variable domain (missing parts from reference TRBV7-4 and TRBJ2-2): GAGVSQSPRYKVAKRGRDVALRCDSISGHVTLYWYRQTLGQGSEVLTYSQSDAQRDKSGRPSGRFSAERPERSVSTLKIQRTEQGDSAVYLCASSLRTPGTGELFFGEGSRLTVL.

This chain joins TRBV20-1 and TRBJ2-1, with TRBD2 matching 8 bases. J gave up 0 bases and V 0 bases, and 10 bases lay outside the gene matches. The CDR3 is 18 amino acids. Germline CDR1 reads DFQATT; CDR2 reads SNEGSKA (reference sequence). CDR3 sequence reads: CSAREPRTTSGSYNEQFF. The CDR3 bases are TGCAGTGCTAGAGAGCCGCGTACCACTAGCGGCTCCTACAATGAGCAGTTCTTC.

This clonotype has more than one count but fewer than ten. The chain links TRBV6-1 to TRBJ2-7; TRBD2 might be the D (5 bases). The CDR3 has 16 residues. Trimming stripped 0 bases from V and 7 bases from J, with 19 bases between. Germline V gene sequence: CDR1 MNHNS, CDR2 SASEGT. The CDR3 spells CASSEAEVLPPIEQYF. CDR3 in DNA: TGTGCCAGCAGTGAAGCGGAGGTCCTACCCCCCATTGAGCAGTACTTC.

This sequence joins TRBV6-6 and TRBJ1-1, with TRBD1 matching 7 bases. The CDR3 has 14 amino acids. With 6 bases clipped from V and 2 bases from J, the junction kept 6 bases outside the gene matches. Germline V gene sequence: CDR1 MNHNY, CDR2 SVGAGI (reference sequence). DNA of the CDR3: TGTGCCAGCAGGTCGGGACAGTACAACACTGAAGCTTTCTTT. Translated, it gives CASRSGQYNTEAFF.

This sequence joins TRBV20-1 and TRBJ2-1, with 11 bases fitting TRBD1. The germline V gene has CDR1 DFQATT and CDR2 SNEGSKA (reference sequence). CDR3 size: 20 residues. V was pared by 4 bases and J by 7 bases, with 24 bases of the junction left unmatched. The DNA of the CDR3 is TGCAGTGCTATCGGGCCGGGACAGGGGGGATCTAGCGGTCGAGCGAATGAGCAGTTCTTC. This sequence encodes CSAIGPGQGGSSGRANEQFF.

The chain carries TRBV12-3 or TRBV12-4 and TRBJ1-1; D gene uncertain. V was clipped by 7 bases and J by 0 bases, with 12 bases between them. The CDR3 consists of 14 residues. The CDR3 reads CASTKTAMNTEAFF. The CDR3 DNA sequence: TGTGCCAGCACCAAGACGGCCATGAACACTGAAGCTTTCTTT.